This T cell receptor beta chain was recorded in a study of CD8 T cells in Susac syndrome. CD8+ and CD4+ T cells circulating in blood were sequenced for TCR beta. The multiple sclerosis controls, all treatment-naive patients, had relapsing-remitting disease that was stable or active. The TEMRA cells underwent FACS enrichment, while the CD8+ and CD4+ T cells underwent negative isolation. Germline V gene lookup returns CDR1 DFQATT and CDR2 SNEGSKA (reference sequence). The germline V and J ends were trimmed by 3 bases and 4 bases, with 7 bases remaining between them. The CDR3 totals 11 residues. Random hexamers primed reverse transcription of about 0.45 to 1 ug RNA. Coverage of TCR beta CDR3 amplification by immunoSEQ multiplex PCR extended to 54 Vbeta and 13 Jbeta. TCRdb independently ran MiXCR on the immunoSEQ multiplex PCR reads; one entry per CDR3 protein. This repertoire shows nearly 200,000 distinct CDR3 sequences, 90% to 95% found once; its top ten account for 0.093%.

The clonotype was recovered from a human donor with multiple sclerosis. Material for sequencing was CD4+ T cells from PBMCs. V usage is TRBV20-1 and J usage is TRBJ2-7, with D unresolved. The CDR3 region has the DNA TGCAGTGCTAGCAGTCCTTACGAGCAGTACTTC. Translation: CSASSPYEQYF.